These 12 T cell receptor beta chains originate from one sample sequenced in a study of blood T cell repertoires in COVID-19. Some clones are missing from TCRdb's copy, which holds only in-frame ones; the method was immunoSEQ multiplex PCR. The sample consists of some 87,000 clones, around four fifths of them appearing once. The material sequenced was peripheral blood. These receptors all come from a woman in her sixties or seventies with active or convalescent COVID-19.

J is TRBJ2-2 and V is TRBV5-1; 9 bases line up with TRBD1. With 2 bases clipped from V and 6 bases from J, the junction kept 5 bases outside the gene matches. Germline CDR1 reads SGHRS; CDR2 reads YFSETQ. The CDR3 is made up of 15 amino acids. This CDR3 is CASSLQQGAPGELFF. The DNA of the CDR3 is TGCGCCAGCAGCTTACAACAGGGGGCCCCCGGGGAGCTGTTTTTT.

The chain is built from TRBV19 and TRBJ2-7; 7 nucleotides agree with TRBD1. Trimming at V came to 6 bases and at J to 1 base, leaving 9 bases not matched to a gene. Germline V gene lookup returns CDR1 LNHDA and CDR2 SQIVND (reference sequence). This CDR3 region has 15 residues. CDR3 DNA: TGTGCCAGTAGCCTCGGGACAGAATTTTCCTACGAGCAGTACTTC. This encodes CASSLGTEFSYEQYF.

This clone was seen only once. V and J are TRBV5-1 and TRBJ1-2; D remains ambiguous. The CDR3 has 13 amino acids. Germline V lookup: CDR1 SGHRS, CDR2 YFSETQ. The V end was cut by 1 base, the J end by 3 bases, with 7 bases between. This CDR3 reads CASSLSQYYGYTF. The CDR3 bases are TGCGCCAGCAGCTTGTCGCAGTACTATGGCTACACCTTC.

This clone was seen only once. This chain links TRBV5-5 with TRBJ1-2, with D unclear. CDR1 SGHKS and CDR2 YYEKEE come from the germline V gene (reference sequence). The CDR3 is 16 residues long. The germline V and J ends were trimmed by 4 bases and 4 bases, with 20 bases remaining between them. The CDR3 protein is CASSPPGSAFVYGYTF. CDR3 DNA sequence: TGTGCCAGCAGCCCGCCCGGGTCAGCTTTTGTCTATGGCTACACCTTC.

CDR3 in amino acids: CASSRSSGGGTEAFF. CDR3 nucleotide sequence: TGTGCCAGCAGCCGATCCTCCGGCGGTGGGACTGAAGCTTTCTTT. The rearrangement uses TRBV11-3 and TRBJ1-1; no firm D call. The CDR3 is made up of 15 amino acids. CDR1 is SGHNT, CDR2 YENEEA, per germline. V dropped 5 bases and J dropped 5 bases, with 18 bases sitting between them.

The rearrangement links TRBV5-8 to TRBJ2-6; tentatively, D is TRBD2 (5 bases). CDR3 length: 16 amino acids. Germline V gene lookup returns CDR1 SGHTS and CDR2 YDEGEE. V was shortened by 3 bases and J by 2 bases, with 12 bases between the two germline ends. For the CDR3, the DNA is TGTGCCAGCAGCTCGGAGGTAGCGACTGGGGCCAACGTCCTGACTTTC. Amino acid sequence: CASSSEVATGANVLTF.

The CDR3 is CATEVGGAYNEQFF. Written as DNA, the CDR3 is TGTGCCACAGAGGTCGGCGGGGCCTACAATGAGCAGTTCTTC. The V gene is TRBV15, the J gene TRBJ2-1; possible D gene TRBD2, 6 bases. CDR3 length: 14 amino acids. Germline V gene sequence: CDR1 LNHNV, CDR2 YYDKDF (reference sequence). The ends were cut back, 9 bases at V and 2 bases at J, with 14 bases in the middle.

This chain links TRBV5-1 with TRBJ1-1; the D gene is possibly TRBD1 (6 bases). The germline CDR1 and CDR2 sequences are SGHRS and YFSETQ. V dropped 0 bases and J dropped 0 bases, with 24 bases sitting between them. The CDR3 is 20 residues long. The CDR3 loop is CASSLGVGSGEFILNTEAFF. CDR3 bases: TGCGCCAGCAGCTTGGGGGTTGGGTCAGGGGAGTTCATCCTGAACACTGAAGCTTTCTTT. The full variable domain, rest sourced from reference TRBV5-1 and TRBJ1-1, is KAGVTQTPRYLIKTRGQQVTLSCSPISGHRSVSWYQQTPGQGLQFLFEYFSETQRNKGNFPGRFSGRQFSNSRSEMNVSTLELGDSALYLCASSLGVGSGEFILNTEAFFGQGTRLTVV.

The CDR3 DNA reads TGTGCCAGTAGTCCCGGGACTCTTGGGAGAGCTGAAGCTTTCTTT. This sequence encodes CASSPGTLGRAEAFF. The genes are TRBV19 and TRBJ1-1, with D perhaps TRBD1 (5 bases). Trimming removed 5 bases at V and 6 bases at J, with 19 bases between. From germline, CDR1 is LNHDA and CDR2 SQIVND (reference sequence). This CDR3 region has 15 residues.

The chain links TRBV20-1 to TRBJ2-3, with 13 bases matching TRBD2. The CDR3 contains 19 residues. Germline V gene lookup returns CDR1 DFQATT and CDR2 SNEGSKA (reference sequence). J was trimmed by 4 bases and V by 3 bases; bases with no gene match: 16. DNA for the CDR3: TGCAGTGCTAGTAAACCGGGACTAGCGGGGCTCGGTGCCGCAGATACGCAGTATTTT. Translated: CSASKPGLAGLGAADTQYF.

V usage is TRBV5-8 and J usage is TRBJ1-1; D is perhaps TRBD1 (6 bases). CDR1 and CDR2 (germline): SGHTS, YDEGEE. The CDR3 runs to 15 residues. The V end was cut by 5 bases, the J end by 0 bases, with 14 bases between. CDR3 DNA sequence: TGTGCCAGCAGTCGGACCGGGACAATGAACACTGAAGCTTTCTTT. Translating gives CASSRTGTMNTEAFF.

CDR3 sequence reads: CASSYSGSGGANEQFF. CDR3 sequence (DNA): TGTGCCAGCAGTTACTCAGGAAGCGGGGGGGCCAATGAGCAGTTCTTC. The chain employs TRBV6-5 and TRBJ2-1; 10 bases are shared with TRBD2. The V gene end was trimmed by 0 bases and the J gene end by 6 bases; junction bases not matched to a gene: 5. The CDR3 spans 16 residues. Germline V gene lookup returns CDR1 MNHEY and CDR2 SVGAGI.